These T cell receptor beta chains were read from a single sample in a study of blood T cells in healthy people across ages. TCRdb reprocessed the 5' RACE reads via MiXCR and lists one record per CDR3 protein. The table lists around 1.5 million distinct CDR3 sequences, around 39% of them singletons. The sequenced sample was blood. These receptors originate from a woman under 30 in good health. CDR3s include the opening cysteine and the closing phenylalanine or tryptophan. A D gene is named only where the DNA matches it firmly. Expanded clones are given a class, and other clones once, few, many or no size at all.

clone_size,j_call,v_call,d_call,cdr3_aa,cdr3_nt
few,TRBJ2-4,TRBV5-1,.,CASSLKRLLAKNIQYF,TGCGCCAGCAGCTTGAAGAGGCTACTAGCCAAAAACATTCAGTACTTC
.,TRBJ1-4,TRBV5-5,TRBD1,CASSTTGVQEKLFF,TGTGCCAGCAGCACAACAGGGGTCCAGGAAAAACTGTTTTTT
few,TRBJ2-7,TRBV30,.,CAWSVGRGTSYEQYF,TGTGCCTGGAGTGTCGGAAGGGGCACCTCCTACGAGCAGTACTTC
.,TRBJ2-5,TRBV14,.,CASSRKEETQYF,TGTGCCAGCAGCCGGAAGGAAGAGACCCAGTACTTC
.,TRBJ2-7,TRBV7-9,TRBD1,CASSLMTGTGGYEQYF,TGTGCCAGCAGCCTTATGACCGGGACAGGGGGCTACGAGCAGTACTTC
.,TRBJ1-2,TRBV5-1,.,CASSLVVGQEINYGYTF,TGCGCCAGCAGCTTGGTTGTCGGTCAGGAAATAAACTATGGCTACACCTTC
.,TRBJ2-3,TRBV6-6,TRBD2,CASSYSPVRGSTDTQYF,TGTGCCAGCAGTTACTCCCCCGTGCGGGGGAGCACAGATACGCAGTATTTT
.,TRBJ2-7,TRBV27,.,CASRKDRNTYYEQYF,TGTGCCAGCAGGAAGGACAGAAATACTTACTACGAGCAGTACTTC
few,TRBJ1-5,TRBV15,.,CATSREIGFGAPQPQHF,TGTGCCACCAGCAGAGAAATCGGCTTCGGGGCGCCTCAGCCCCAGCATTTT
.,TRBJ2-3,TRBV7-2,.,CASSLGPGSGRADTQYF,TGTGCCAGCAGCTTAGGTCCCGGCAGCGGGCGGGCAGATACGCAGTATTTT
.,TRBJ2-1,TRBV18,.,CASSPVGAAYNEQFF,TGTGCCAGCTCACCAGTCGGGGCTGCCTACAATGAGCAGTTCTTC
few,TRBJ2-1,TRBV28,.,CASSPRRHNEQFF,TGTGCCAGCAGCCCCCGTCGGCACAATGAGCAGTTCTTC
.,TRBJ2-2,TRBV10-2,TRBD1,CASSEGQGVFHVTGELFF,TGCGCCAGCAGTGAGGGACAGGGTGTTTTCCATGTCACCGGGGAGCTGTTTTTT
many,TRBJ2-3,TRBV29-1,.,CSVEKGTDTQYF,TGCAGCGTTGAGAAGGGGACAGATACGCAGTATTTT
.,TRBJ2-3,TRBV5-5,TRBD2,CASAAGNVEDTQYF,TGTGCCAGCGCAGCGGGGAACGTTGAGGATACGCAGTATTTT